Presented here are 6 T cell receptor beta chains from one specimen sequenced in a study of cytomegalovirus exposure and HLA in healthy donors. The PCR was carried out with 60 Vbeta primers and 13 Jbeta primers. The table came from immunoSEQ multiplex PCR; TCRdb's copy has only in-frame clones and leaves some out. The repertoire holds about 130,000 clones, with approximately 80% as singletons. The sequenced sample consisted of PBMCs. The receptors shown here come from a man aged 50-60 years in good health and CMV-seronegative.

The rearrangement links TRBV27 to TRBJ1-5; TRBD1 might be the D (5 bases). Germline loops: CDR1 MNHEY, CDR2 SMNVEV (reference sequence). This CDR3 contains 15 residues. V lost 2 bases, J lost 4 bases, and 12 bases lay in between. In DNA form, the CDR3 reads TGTGCCAGCAGTTTAGGAGGGGTTGGTAATCAGCCCCAGCATTTT. It is translated as CASSLGGVGNQPQHF.

J is TRBJ1-2 and V is TRBV2; D possibly corresponds to TRBD1 (6 bases). V lost 6 bases to trimming and J lost 3 bases, with 8 bases between them. From germline, CDR1 is SNHLY and CDR2 FYNNEI. The CDR3 runs to 12 residues. The CDR3 region is CASRQGDYGYTF. CDR3 in DNA: TGTGCCAGCAGACAGGGAGACTATGGCTACACCTTC. The full variable domain, with the rest looked up from reference TRBV2 and TRBJ1-2, is EPEVTQTPSHQVTQMGQEVILRCVPISNHLYFYWYRQILGQKVEFLVSFYNNEISEKSEIFDDQFSVERPDGSNFTLKIRSTKLEDSAMYFCASRQGDYGYTFGSGTRLTVV.

The chain links TRBV5-1 to TRBJ1-3, with a weak D call TRBD1 (6 bases). Looked up from germline, CDR1 is SGHRS and CDR2 is YFSETQ. Trimming shortened V by 4 bases and J by 3 bases, and 11 bases separated the two germline ends. The CDR3 sequence is 14 residues long. The CDR3 loop is CASSATGFGNTIYF. The CDR3 DNA reads TGCGCCAGCAGCGCGACAGGTTTTGGAAACACCATATATTTT.

CDR3 sequence: CASLGGETEAFF. CDR3 nucleotides: TGTGCCAGCTTGGGTGGAGAGACTGAAGCTTTCTTT. The chain recombines TRBV2 with TRBJ1-1, with no clear D. Trimming pared 8 bases from V and 5 bases from J, leaving 12 bases between. The CDR3 has 12 amino acids. Germline V gene data show CDR1 as SNHLY and CDR2 as FYNNEI.

The rearrangement joins TRBV28 to TRBJ1-5; D gene uncertain. Germline CDR1 and CDR2: MDHEN and SYDVKM. The CDR3 runs 12 residues. Trimming left V 8 bases short and J 2 bases short, with 7 bases between. This chain's CDR3 is CASSRGNQPQHF. The CDR3 DNA reads TGTGCCAGCTCCCGTGGCAATCAGCCCCAGCATTTT.

The rearrangement uses TRBV30 and TRBJ2-5; a weak D match, TRBD1 (5 bases). Germline V CDR1 and CDR2: GTSNPN, SVGIG (reference sequence). With 1 base removed from V and 9 bases from J, the gap between germline ends came to 21 bases. The CDR3 length is 15 residues. Written as DNA, the CDR3 is TGTGCCTGGAGTGCCCTAAATCAGGGCTACTTTGCCCAGTACTTC. As protein: CAWSALNQGYFAQYF.